These 20 T cell receptor beta chains were sequenced from one sample in a study of blood T cell repertoires in COVID-19. Sequencing used immunoSEQ multiplex PCR; TCRdb keeps in-frame clones, though not all of them. The sample has 250,000 to 350,000 clones; approximately 90% are singletons. Material for sequencing was peripheral blood. Receptors were obtained from a woman between 50 and 59 years old with COVID-19, enrolled during active disease.

This chain connects TRBV29-1 to TRBJ2-1; the D is unclear. V was pared by 5 bases and J by 5 bases, with 13 bases between. This CDR3 is 13 amino acids long. CDR1 SQVTM and CDR2 ANQGSEA come from the germline V gene. The CDR3, as DNA: TGCAGCGTTACAGCAGGTCCGAACAATGAGCAGTTCTTC. The encoded protein is CSVTAGPNNEQFF.

The chain has TRBV5-4 and TRBJ1-1; TRBD1 is a possible D gene (5 bases). This CDR3 spans 15 amino acids. Trimming removed 0 bases from V and 3 bases from J, with 12 bases in between. The germline CDR1 and CDR2 sequences are SGHNT and YYREEE (reference sequence). The CDR3 loop reads CASSLGAGSDTEAFF. The CDR3 DNA follows: TGTGCCAGCAGCTTGGGGGCAGGGTCGGACACTGAAGCTTTCTTT.

The V and J genes are TRBV7-9 and TRBJ2-5; 13 bases agree with TRBD2. The CDR3 runs to 20 residues. CDR1 SEHNR and CDR2 FQNEAQ come from the germline V gene (reference sequence). V shed 7 bases and J 3 bases; nucleotides not matched to a gene: 20. This CDR3 is CASTQGVLAGGPEVKETQYF. The CDR3 nucleotides read TGTGCCAGCACCCAAGGTGTACTAGCGGGAGGGCCGGAAGTGAAAGAGACCCAGTACTTC.

CDR3 DNA: TGTGCCAGCAGTGACTCGGGATCCGGGACAGACAGGAGACTTACAGATACGCAGTATTTT. This translates into CASSDSGSGTDRRLTDTQYF. This rearrangement joins TRBV6-4 to TRBJ2-3, with 7 bases identical to TRBD1. The ends lost 0 bases at V and 3 bases at J; junction bases unmatched: 18. Germline lookup yields CDR1 MRHNA and CDR2 SNTAGT. CDR3 length equals 20 residues.

This chain links TRBV29-1 with TRBJ2-4; possible D gene TRBD1, 6 bases. CDR1 is SQVTM, CDR2 ANQGSEA, per germline. CDR3 size: 14 residues. Trimming cost V 3 bases and J 6 bases, with 15 bases left between them. The CDR3 DNA follows: TGCAGCGTTGACTTCAGGGGCGAGGGAAACATTCAGTACTTC. Amino acids: CSVDFRGEGNIQYF.

Points on this clone: Other DNA sequences in this sample translate to the same CDR3. This sequence joins TRBV5-1 and TRBJ2-7; D might be TRBD1 (6 bases). The CDR3 is made up of 14 amino acids. Trimming shortened V by 1 base and J by 2 bases, and 10 bases separated the two germline ends. CDR1 is SGHRS, CDR2 YFSETQ, per germline. The CDR3 region is CASSLTGSTYEQYF. The CDR3 region has the DNA TGCGCCAGCAGCTTGACAGGGTCCACCTACGAGCAGTACTTC.

The V and J genes are TRBV24-1 and TRBJ2-5, with 9 bases matching TRBD1. V dropped 3 bases and J dropped 3; count of bases not matched to a gene: 10. Germline V gene sequence: CDR1 KGHDR, CDR2 SFDVKD. This CDR3 has 17 amino acids. This CDR3 reads CATSDRDRVLPEETQYF. CDR3 DNA sequence: TGTGCCACCAGTGATCGGGACAGGGTCTTGCCCGAAGAGACCCAGTACTTC.

The gene calls are TRBV7-6 and TRBJ2-2; D is possibly TRBD2 (7 bases). Germline V lookup: CDR1 SGHVS, CDR2 FNYEAQ. With 5 bases removed from V and 4 bases from J, the gap between germline ends came to 17 bases. The CDR3 consists of 16 residues. CDR3 sequence (DNA): TGTGCCAGCAGCGGGCGCGGGGGCAGTTTCACCGGGGAGCTGTTTTTT. The encoded protein is CASSGRGGSFTGELFF.

The CDR3 region is CASSLWDSGYSQYF. The DNA for the CDR3 is TGTGCCAGCAGCTTATGGGACAGCGGTTACTCCCAGTACTTC. V and J are TRBV7-2 and TRBJ2-5, with 7 bases matching TRBD1. The CDR3 has 14 amino acids. Germline V lookup: CDR1 SGHTA, CDR2 FQGNSA. The V and J ends lost 2 bases and 9 bases, in that order; junction bases with no gene match: 9. Combining the CDR3 with reference TRBV7-2 and TRBJ2-5 gives the whole variable domain GAGVSQSPSNKVTEKGKDVELRCDPISGHTALYWYRQSLGQGLEFLIYFQGNSAPDKSGLPSDRFSAERTGGSVSTLTIQRTQQEDSAVYLCASSLWDSGYSQYFGPGTRLLVL.

The rearrangement joins TRBV5-1 to TRBJ1-1; tentatively, D is TRBD1 (6 bases). The CDR3 loop spans 13 amino acids. Deletions cut 8 bases from V and 1 base from J, with 12 bases between. Germline V CDR1 and CDR2: SGHRS, YFSETQ. The CDR3 loop reads CASSKGGNTEAFF. The CDR3, as DNA: TGCGCCAGTTCGAAAGGGGGGAACACTGAAGCTTTCTTT.

This rearrangement joins TRBV7-6 to TRBJ2-1; TRBD2 matches at 12 bases. Looked up from germline, CDR1 is SGHVS and CDR2 is FNYEAQ. The V gene end was trimmed by 5 bases and the J gene end by 3 bases; junction bases not matched to a gene: 5. The CDR3 is 16 amino acids. The CDR3 loop is CASSDQLAGGYNEQFF. CDR3 coding DNA: TGTGCCAGCAGCGACCAACTAGCGGGAGGCTACAATGAGCAGTTCTTC.

The J gene is TRBJ2-7, the V gene TRBV27; D is perhaps TRBD1 (7 bases). The CDR3 extends over 15 amino acids. From germline, CDR1 is MNHEY and CDR2 SMNVEV (reference sequence). Trimming removed 7 bases at V and 3 bases at J, with 19 bases between. This CDR3 is CASTIGAGGLYEQYF. CDR3 nucleotides: TGTGCCAGCACCATAGGGGCAGGGGGACTCTACGAGCAGTACTTC.

The chain has TRBV6-2 or TRBV6-3 and TRBJ2-7, with 15 bases aligning to TRBD2. The V gene end was trimmed by 6 bases and the J gene end by 4 bases; junction bases not matched to a gene: 10. Germline CDR1 and CDR2: MNHEY and SVGEGT. This CDR3 has 17 amino acids. The CDR3 here is CASSSGTSGRKGYEQYF. CDR3 bases: TGTGCCAGCAGCTCCGGGACTAGCGGGAGGAAAGGGTACGAGCAGTACTTC.

The rearrangement uses TRBV9 and TRBJ1-6; D is perhaps TRBD1 (5 bases). The V gene lost 0 bases and the J gene lost 10 bases, with 8 bases spanning the gap. Looked up from germline, CDR1 is SGDLS and CDR2 is YYNGEE. This CDR3 spans 13 amino acids. CDR3: CASSVGGGSPLHF. CDR3 coding DNA: TGTGCCAGCAGCGTAGGGGGGGGATCACCCCTCCACTTT.

A single count supports this clone. The DNA for the CDR3 is TGCGCCAGCAGCCGTACAGGTGCTGCGAGCGACGAGCAGTACTTC. Translation gives CASSRTGAASDEQYF. The rearrangement links TRBV4-1 to TRBJ2-7; the D gene is possibly TRBD1 (5 bases). Germline V CDR1 and CDR2: MGHRA, YSYEKL. The length of the CDR3 is 15 residues. V gave up 4 bases and J gave up 5 bases, with 18 bases separating them.

The CDR3 nucleotides are TGTGCCAGCAGCCCCCCCTTCTTACCGGGACAGGGGGCGGGTACTGAAGCTTTCTTT. Amino acids: CASSPPFLPGQGAGTEAFF. The V call is TRBV4-2, the J call TRBJ1-1; 12 bases agree with TRBD1. The germline gives CDR1 LGHNA, CDR2 YNFKEQ. J lost 5 bases, V lost 4 bases, and 17 bases had no gene match. The CDR3 contains 19 residues.

The genes are TRBV7-9 and TRBJ2-7, with 9 nucleotides matching TRBD2. The CDR3 spans 17 residues. Germline CDR1 SEHNR, CDR2 FQNEAQ (reference sequence). The V segment lost 5 bases and the J segment 6 bases; nucleotides outside the gene matches: 17. CDR3 sequence (DNA): TGTGCCAGCAGCCTAACCCTGACGGAAGCGGGAGGAGGCGAGCAGTACTTC. Its translation: CASSLTLTEAGGGEQYF.

V and J are TRBV7-8 and TRBJ1-2; 8 bases fit TRBD1. Germline values: CDR1 SGHVS, CDR2 FQNEAQ. CDR3 length: 17 residues. The ends lost 1 base at V and 6 bases at J; junction bases unmatched: 13. CDR3 in amino acids: CASSLDAGGFKSDGYTF. The CDR3 nucleotides read TGTGCCAGCAGCTTAGATGCAGGGGGCTTTAAATCGGATGGCTACACCTTC.

The chain carries TRBV9 and TRBJ2-3; no firm D call. CDR3 length equals 13 residues. V was clipped by 7 bases and J by 4 bases, with 13 bases between them. CDR1 SGDLS and CDR2 YYNGEE come from the germline V gene. The CDR3 sequence is CASSRSWSDTQYF. In DNA, the CDR3 is TGTGCCAGCTCCCGTAGTTGGTCAGATACGCAGTATTTT.

The V and J genes are TRBV5-6 and TRBJ2-3; a possible D gene is TRBD1 (6 bases). V lost 5 bases, J lost 1 base, and 17 bases lay in between. Germline V gene sequence: CDR1 SGHDT, CDR2 YYEEEE. CDR3 length equals 16 residues. The CDR3 coding sequence is TGTGCCAGCAGTCCTCCCCCAGGGGCACGCACAGATACGCAGTATTTT. Translating gives CASSPPPGARTDTQYF.